Reported below is one T cell receptor (beta chain). The time point denotes: peripheral blood 6 weeks after treatment start. The CDR3 has 14 amino acids. Per the germline V gene, CDR1 is SGHTA and CDR2 is FQGTGA. Trimming removed 1 base from V and 7 bases from J; junction bases left unmatched: 4. Clones were read by immunoSEQ multiplex PCR, and TCRdb kept only the in-frame ones, dropping some. The profile shows about 120,000 clones, more than 85% of them singletons. This record belongs to a study of PD-L1 blockade in urothelial cancer. V usage is TRBV7-3 and J usage is TRBJ2-3, with 8 positions matching TRBD2. The TCR originated in a man aged 60-69 years with urothelial cancer. This specimen was PBMCs, taken around atezolizumab (anti-PD-L1) treatment. CDR3 DNA sequence: TGTGCCAGCAGCTTAAGTATTAGCGGGAATACGCAGTATTTT. Translated, it gives CASSLSISGNTQYF. Using reference TRBV7-3 and TRBJ2-3 for the parts outside the CDR3, the full variable domain is GAGVSQTPSNKVTEKGKYVELRCDPISGHTALYWYRQSLGQGPEFLIYFQGTGAADDSGLPNDRFFAVRPEGSVSTLKIQRTERGDSAVYLCASSLSISGNTQYFGPGTRLTVL.